The 21 T cell receptor beta chains below were found in one sample sequenced in a study of sequential checkpoint blockade in melanoma. Here immunoSEQ multiplex PCR was the method, and the copy in TCRdb shows in-frame clones only, minus some. The repertoire holds 9,000 to 10,000 clones, with around three fifths as singletons. Documented treatment: randomized to nivolumab then ipilimumab (arm A) or the reverse (arm B). This material consisted of CD8+ T cells sorted from blood (inferred from file names), taken from a patient given nivolumab and ipilimumab in sequence. The receptors were sampled from a human donor with melanoma.

The chain recombines TRBV4-1 with TRBJ1-6, with 7 bases aligning to TRBD1. The CDR3 consists of 17 residues. V trimming: 4 bases; J trimming: 2 bases; junction bases outside the gene matches: 8. Germline loops: CDR1 MGHRA, CDR2 YSYEKL. CDR3 region: CASSLEGGGPYNSPLHF. For the CDR3, the DNA is TGCGCCAGCAGCCTCGAAGGAGGGGGCCCCTATAATTCACCCCTCCACTTT.

This chain links TRBV28 with TRBJ2-5; D not resolved. The J call may be in error: the DNA end matches TRBJ2-7 better. This CDR3 has 13 residues. CDR1 MDHEN and CDR2 SYDVKM come from the germline V gene. The CDR3 sequence is CASSENSAYEQYF. CDR3 coding DNA: TGTGCCAGCAGCGAGAACAGTGCCTACGAGCAGTACTTC.

The chain has TRBV29-1 and TRBJ2-2, with 11 bases aligning to TRBD2. Germline loops: CDR1 SQVTM, CDR2 ANQGSEA. V dropped 4 bases and J dropped 5; count of bases not matched to a gene: 0. The CDR3 runs 13 residues. The DNA for the CDR3 is TGCAGCGTTGGACTAGCGGGGACCGGGGAGCTGTTTTTT. Amino acid sequence: CSVGLAGTGELFF.

This clone was picked up a small number of times. The sample has other DNA sequences that encode this CDR3 too. The V call is TRBV4-3, the J call TRBJ2-5; 11 bases map to TRBD1. V shed 0 bases, J shed 4 bases, and the junction held 13 bases outside the gene matches. The CDR3 length is 19 residues. CDR1 LGHNA and CDR2 YSLEER come from the germline V gene. CDR3 loop: CASSQDLAVTDRGLETQYF. For the CDR3, the DNA is TGCGCCAGCAGCCAAGATCTGGCCGTGACGGACAGGGGGCTAGAGACCCAGTACTTC.

V gene TRBV7-4 combines with J gene TRBJ2-1; D is possibly TRBD2 (6 bases). The CDR3 covers 13 residues. V was cut by 8 bases and J by 3 bases, with 11 bases left in between. The germline CDR1 and CDR2 sequences are SGHVT and SQSDAQ. Here the CDR3 reads CASWAGGYNEQFF. In DNA form, the CDR3 reads TGTGCCAGCTGGGCCGGGGGCTACAATGAGCAGTTCTTC.

The chain combines TRBV5-4 with TRBJ2-1; 16 nucleotides match TRBD2. J gave up 9 bases and V 3 bases, and 3 bases lay outside the gene matches. Germline V CDR1 and CDR2: SGHNT, YYREEE (reference sequence). The CDR3 is made up of 15 amino acids. The CDR3: CASSSGTSGGAEQFF. CDR3 in DNA: TGTGCCAGCAGCTCTGGGACTAGCGGGGGGGCTGAGCAGTTCTTC. Supplemented by reference TRBV5-4 and TRBJ2-1, the full variable domain reads ETGVTQSPTHLIKTRGQQVTLRCSSQSGHNTVSWYQQALGQGPQFIFQYYREEENGRGNFPPRFSGLQFPNYSSELNVNALELDDSALYLCASSSGTSGGAEQFFGPGTRLTVL.

The rearrangement links TRBV28 to TRBJ2-3; 8 bases fit TRBD2. The CDR3 is 16 amino acids. Trimming took 4 bases from V and 5 from J; bases not matched to a gene: 11. Germline V gene lookup returns CDR1 MDHEN and CDR2 SYDVKM. The chain's CDR3 is CASSSVAGPIGDTQYF. The CDR3 DNA reads as TGTGCCAGCAGTTCCGTAGCGGGGCCTATAGGAGATACGCAGTATTTT.

The J gene is TRBJ1-3, the V gene TRBV6-5, with 7 nucleotides matching TRBD1. J lost 2 bases, V lost 0 bases, and 1 base had no gene match. Germline values: CDR1 MNHEY, CDR2 SVGAGI. The CDR3 extends over 15 amino acids. CDR3 residues: CASSYSGTAGNTIYF. CDR3 nucleotide sequence: TGTGCCAGCAGTTACTCCGGGACAGCTGGAAACACCATATATTTT.

By proportion, this clone is medium-sized. V is TRBV16 and J is TRBJ1-5; 8 bases are a match to TRBD1. Germline V lookup: CDR1 KGHSY, CDR2 FQNENV. The CDR3 consists of 16 residues. V gave up 1 base and J gave up 0 bases; unmatched junction bases: 2. The CDR3, as DNA: TGTGCCAGCAGCCAATTGGGACAGGATAGCAATCAGCCCCAGCATTTT. Translation gives CASSQLGQDSNQPQHF.

The CDR3 DNA reads as TGTGCCAGCAGTTACTGGGACAGGGACGAGCAGTACTTC. Encoded protein: CASSYWDRDEQYF. This rearrangement joins TRBV6-6 to TRBJ2-7; 9 bases fit TRBD1. CDR1 and CDR2 from the germline V gene are MNHNY and SVGAGI (reference sequence). The CDR3 consists of 13 residues. V was pared by 1 base and J by 5 bases, with 0 bases of the junction left unmatched.

The chain has TRBV9 and TRBJ2-7; 7 bases line up with TRBD1. The trim removed 3 bases at V and 2 bases at J, leaving 5 bases unmatched. Germline V gene data show CDR1 as SGDLS and CDR2 as YYNGEE. This CDR3 spans 14 amino acids. The CDR3 loop is CASSAPGQPYEQYF. CDR3 in DNA: TGTGCCAGCAGCGCCCCGGGACAGCCCTACGAGCAGTACTTC.

This chain joins TRBV5-4 and TRBJ2-1, with TRBD1 matching over 9 bases. This CDR3 spans 15 amino acids. In germline, CDR1 is SGHNT, CDR2 YYREEE (reference sequence). V was pared by 2 bases and J by 2 bases, with 2 bases of the junction left unmatched. CDR3 DNA: TGTGCCAGCAGCTTTGGGGACAGGGCCTACAATGAGCAGTTCTTC. Its translation is CASSFGDRAYNEQFF.

This chain connects TRBV5-6 to TRBJ1-1, with D maybe TRBD1 (5 bases). Trimming shortened V by 4 bases and J by 1 base, and 11 bases separated the two germline ends. Germline assignment: CDR1 SGHDT and CDR2 YYEEEE. There are 14 residues in the CDR3. Written as DNA, the CDR3 is TGTGCCAGCAGCCTAGGGGTGACGAACACTGAAGCTTTCTTT. This gives the protein CASSLGVTNTEAFF.

V is TRBV28 and J is TRBJ2-6; 9 bases line up with TRBD1. V was pared by 7 bases and J by 3 bases, with 7 bases of the junction left unmatched. The CDR3 contains 16 residues. Germline assignment: CDR1 MDHEN and CDR2 SYDVKM. The CDR3 sequence is CASTTHRGLGANVLTF. The CDR3 nucleotides read TGTGCCAGCACCACCCACAGGGGGCTTGGGGCCAACGTCCTGACTTTC.

On this clone itself: Relative to the germline gene, one junction end is altered; a read error may explain this. V gene TRBV7-7 combines with J gene TRBJ2-5, with TRBD1 as a possible D gene (6 bases). Germline lookup yields CDR1 SSHAT and CDR2 FNYEAQ (reference sequence). CDR3 length equals 14 residues. In DNA, the CDR3 is TGTGCTAGCAGCTCCCCAGGGGAAGTTGGGACCCAGTACTTC. It is translated as CASSSPGEVGTQYF. Based on the CDR3 plus reference TRBV7-7 and TRBJ2-5, the full variable domain is GAGVSQSPRYKVTKRGQDVTLRCDPISSHATLYWYQQALGQGPEFLTYFNYEAQPDKSGLPSDRFSAERPEGSISTLTIQRTEQRDSAMYRCASSSPGEVGTQYFGPGTRLLVL.

This clone was picked up a small number of times. As DNA, the CDR3 is TGTGCCAGCTCACCGCGGGACGGTAGCAATCAGCCCCAGCATTTT. Translated, it gives CASSPRDGSNQPQHF. The chain has TRBV18 and TRBJ1-5; D is perhaps TRBD1 (5 bases). V was shortened by 3 bases and J by 0 bases, with 9 bases between the two germline ends. The CDR3 runs to 15 residues. CDR1 and CDR2 from the germline V gene are KGHSH and LQKENI.

The chain combines TRBV18 with TRBJ2-2; D possibly corresponds to TRBD1 (5 bases). The CDR3 spans 14 residues. The germline V gene encodes CDR1 KGHSH and CDR2 LQKENI. The V end lost 0 bases, the J end lost 7 bases, and 9 bases lay between the germline ends. Here the CDR3 DNA reads TGTGCCAGCTCACCACCTGACAGTAACGGGGAGCTGTTTTTT. This translates into CASSPPDSNGELFF.

The chain is built from TRBV7-2 and TRBJ2-7; 7 bases line up with TRBD1. CDR1 is SGHTA, CDR2 FQGNSA, per germline. Losses at the gene ends were 1 base for V and 3 bases for J; bases not matched to a gene: 6. The CDR3 length is 15 residues. CDR3 amino acids: CASSLGGGQYYEQYF. In DNA, the CDR3 is TGTGCCAGCAGCTTAGGAGGGGGCCAGTACTACGAGCAGTACTTC.

V gene TRBV11-3 combines with J gene TRBJ2-1; no clear D. Looked up from germline, CDR1 is SGHNT and CDR2 is YENEEA. The CDR3 covers 13 residues. V dropped 0 bases and J dropped 3 bases, with 3 bases sitting between them. CDR3 residues: CASSLELYNEQFF. The CDR3 DNA reads as TGTGCCAGCAGCTTAGAACTCTACAATGAGCAGTTCTTC.

V usage is TRBV7-9 and J usage is TRBJ2-7; TRBD1 matches at 7 bases. Trimming removed 4 bases from V and 1 base from J; junction bases left unmatched: 4. The germline gives CDR1 SEHNR, CDR2 FQNEAQ (reference sequence). The CDR3 extends over 14 amino acids. The CDR3 nucleotides are TGTGCCAGCAGCTCCCGGGACAGATCCTACGAGCAGTACTTC. Its translation is CASSSRDRSYEQYF.

There are a few counts of this clone. This chain uses TRBV29-1 with TRBJ2-7; D is unclear. The CDR3 is 12 residues long. Germline lookup yields CDR1 SQVTM and CDR2 ANQGSEA. V dropped 7 bases and J dropped 6 bases, with 16 bases sitting between them. The CDR3 sequence: CSAGPGSREQYF. For the CDR3, the DNA is TGCAGCGCGGGTCCCGGGTCCCGCGAGCAGTACTTC.